This is a list of T cell receptor beta chains from one sample in a study of low-dose radiotherapy and immunotherapy resistance in tumors. MiXCR, applied by TCRdb to the reads, yields one record per CDR3 protein. The sample records tens of thousands of distinct CDR3 sequences, under 10% being singletons. This sample comprised PBMCs, obtained before treatment. The receptors were gathered from a male donor with prostate cancer. The CDR3 runs from the conserved cysteine through the conserved F or W. D genes are given only for firm matches. Clone size is not always given. Where it is, it says once, few, many or a class for expanded clones.

d_gene	v_gene	abundance	j_gene	CDR3nt	CDR3aa
.	TRBV5-6	once	TRBJ2-7	TGTGCCAGCAGCTTGGCCGCTCAGGACGAGCAGTACTTC	CASSLAAQDEQYF
.	TRBV6-1	many	TRBJ1-5	TGTGCCAGCAGCGGGTCGGGGGGAAGTCAGCCCCAGCATTTT	CASSGSGGSQPQHF
.	TRBV28	many	TRBJ2-7	TGTGCCAGCGGTCAGGGGAGGTACGAGCAGTACTTC	CASGQGRYEQYF
.	TRBV29-1	many	TRBJ2-3	TGCAGCGTTGATTGGGGGGTCACAGATACGCAGTATTTT	CSVDWGVTDTQYF
.	TRBV19	.	TRBJ1-2	TGTGCCACCTCAAGACAGTATCACTATGGCTACACCTTC	CATSRQYHYGYTF
.	TRBV28	many	TRBJ1-5	TGTGCCAGCAGTTTCACGCAGTCCCTCTATCAGCCCCAGCATTTT	CASSFTQSLYQPQHF
.	TRBV30	many	TRBJ1-3	TGTGCCTGGAGTCAAACCGCTGCCCCAATATATTTT	CAWSQTAAPIYF
.	TRBV28	many	TRBJ2-1	TGTGCCAGCACTCCTGGCCGGGGCAATGAGCAGTTCTTC	CASTPGRGNEQFF
.	TRBV21-1	many	TRBJ1-6	TGTGCCAGCAGCAGCAGGGATACGAATTCACCCCTCCACTTT	CASSSRDTNSPLHF
.	TRBV5-4	many	TRBJ2-5	TGTGCCAGCAGCTTGGGGGAGGACAGGTCGCTCGGGACCCAGTACTTC	CASSLGEDRSLGTQYF
TRBD2	TRBV24-1	many	TRBJ2-2	TGTGCCACCAGTGCGGAGCGGGAGTGGACCGGGGAGCTGTTTTTT	CATSAEREWTGELFF
.	TRBV20-1	many	TRBJ2-5	TGCAGTGCTAGAGCCACCGGGGCAGAGACCCAGTACTTC	CSARATGAETQYF
.	TRBV6-6	many	TRBJ2-1	TGTGCCAGCAGCCTCTTGGGTGGCGGGAACTCCTACAATGAGCAGTTCTTC	CASSLLGGGNSYNEQFF
TRBD2	TRBV12-3/TRBV12-4	many	TRBJ2-2	TGTGCCAGCAGCCGCGGACTAGCGGGTCCGCGGTTGGACACCGGGGAGCTGTTTTTT	CASSRGLAGPRLDTGELFF